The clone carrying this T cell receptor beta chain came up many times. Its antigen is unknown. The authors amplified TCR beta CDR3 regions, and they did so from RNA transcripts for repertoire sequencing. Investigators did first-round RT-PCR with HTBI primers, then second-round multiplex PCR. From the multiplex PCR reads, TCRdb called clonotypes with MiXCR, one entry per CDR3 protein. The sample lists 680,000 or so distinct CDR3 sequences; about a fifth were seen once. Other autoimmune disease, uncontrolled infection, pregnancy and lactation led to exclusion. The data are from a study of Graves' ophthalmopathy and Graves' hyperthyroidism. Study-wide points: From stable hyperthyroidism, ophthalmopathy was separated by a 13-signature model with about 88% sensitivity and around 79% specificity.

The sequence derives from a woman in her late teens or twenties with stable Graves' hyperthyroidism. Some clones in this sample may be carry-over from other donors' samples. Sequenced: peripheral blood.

The CDR3, as DNA: TGCAGTGGAGGCCGGGACAGGGCCCTCGAGCAGTACTTC. Residues: CSGGRDRALEQYF. The V call is TRBV20-1, the J call TRBJ2-7; 9 positions match TRBD1. The germline gives CDR1 DFQATT, CDR2 SNEGSKA (reference sequence). This CDR3 has 13 residues. The ends lost 7 bases at V and 6 bases at J; junction bases unmatched: 10.